This T cell receptor (beta chain) derives from a study of regulatory T cells in long-lasting Graves disease. As concerns this clonotype: Its target is not known.

TCR beta libraries were built with iRepertoire HTBI primers and Arm-PCR of CDR3 regions. In TCRdb, the multiplex PCR reads were re-called with MiXCR into one record per CDR3 protein. The repertoire has some 250,000 distinct CDR3 sequences, around 16% of them found once; the top ten carry roughly a fifth. The time point here: newly diagnosed GD, antithyroid drugs for less than 3 months. With RNA extracted from PBMCs as input, the TCR library was made. Graves' disease diagnosis followed American Thyroid Association guidelines. Patients all came to the study from an endocrinology department in Xi'an, China. The CDR3 covers 14 residues. Germline values: CDR1 SGDLS, CDR2 YYNGEE. The germline V and J ends were trimmed by 4 bases and 1 base, with 11 bases remaining between them. General study results and limits: TRBV28, TRBJ1-2 and TRBJ2-5 were favored in persistent disease.

The specimen comprised peripheral blood mononuclear cells (PBMCs), sampled at new diagnosis, from a patient treated with antithyroid drugs. The chain has TRBV9 and TRBJ1-1; no firm D call. The TCR sequence derives from a female donor with Graves disease. The CDR3 here is CASSQDRGNTEAFF. DNA of the CDR3: TGTGCCAGCAGCCAAGATCGGGGGAACACTGAAGCTTTCTTT.